This T cell receptor (beta chain) was captured in a study of shared clonotypes between healthy human individuals. General study results and limits: Larger estimated richness was generally recorded for naive subsets relative to memory subsets. Generation of non-shared clonotypes was less probable than generation of clonotypes shared by all four donors.

This clone was observed a few times. Its antigen is still unknown. Distinct nucleotide sequences in the sample also encode this CDR3. The CDR3 has 15 amino acids. V lost 4 bases to trimming and J lost 0 bases; unmatched junction nucleotides: 7. Germline CDR1 reads SGDLS; CDR2 reads YYNGEE. Several immunoSEQ plates held equal portions of the genomic DNA taken from each subset. Libraries were prepared by immunoSEQ multiplex PCR; TCRdb keeps only in-frame clonotypes and omits some of them. The sample holds 1 million to 1.2 million clones, 70% to 85% seen once. Sequencing was done on a sample of memory CD4+ T cells from PBMCs. As to subset: CD45RA-negative fraction. J is TRBJ2-7 and V is TRBV9, with 7 bases fitting TRBD1. The clonotype originates from a man aged 18 to 29 in good health. Some clones in this sample may be carry-over from other donors' samples. The CDR3 nucleotides are TGTGCCAGCAGCCCAAGAGGGACAGCCTCCTACGAGCAGTACTTC. Amino acids: CASSPRGTASYEQYF.